What follows is one T cell receptor beta chain and its context. The antigen is not known. The whole isolated RNA underwent reverse transcription, so sequencing captured expressed TCRB transcripts. The method was immunoSEQ multiplex PCR; TCRdb's version includes in-frame clones alone and lacks a portion of them. The sample holds just over 150,000 clones, 8.5% to 14% seen once. V dropped 1 base and J dropped 2 bases, with 8 bases sitting between them. Germline assignment: CDR1 MGHRA and CDR2 YSYEKL. The CDR3 has 15 amino acids. The data were obtained in a study of beta chain features in type 1 diabetes. Overall study context: Over all samples combined, fewer than 130,000,000 sorted cells were examined.

Findings and caveats of the study: Equally in patients and controls, PCR might preferentially amplify shorter templates.

Staining for CD45RO/CCR7/CD25/CD127/CD95/CD27 allowed sorting of CD4+ naive, central memory, regulatory and stem cell-like memory cells. Sequenced material: central memory CD4+ T cells from blood. The rearrangement uses TRBV4-1 and TRBJ2-2; D is unclear. This TCR was sampled from a man aged 18 to 29 in good health. CDR3 nucleotide sequence: TGCGCCAGCAGCCAAGCTGGAACTAACACCGGGGAGCTGTTTTTT. Its translation is CASSQAGTNTGELFF.